This TCR beta chain was captured in a study of cytotoxic CD8 clonotypes in ibrutinib-treated CLL (dated by TCRdb to the early 2020s). Study-wide context: The cohort had ten to twelve relapsed/refractory and around 15 treatment-naive patients; around 17 were IGHV unmutated. Responses were partial in roughly 24 patients and complete in 2; after median roughly 69 months follow-up, around 14 stayed in remission and roughly twelve progressed. Response samples were obtained after a median of approximately 12 months of treatment, with a range of about 6 to 36 months. On average, each sample had roughly 230,000 productive templates and tens of thousands of productive rearrangements. Of the 80 to 95 participants in the trial, about two dozen had longitudinal samples available. Cryopreserved peripheral blood mononuclear cells were obtained prior to treatment, at the time of response, and at either disease progression or sustained remission. Every sample from remission and from progressive disease was obtained while the patients were still on ibrutinib.

The intended sense of this specimen's time point label: approximately 25 months on ibrutinib. About 2 micrograms of genomic DNA were extracted from cryopreserved PBMCs for TCR beta library preparation. Longitudinal blood samples from CLL patients on ibrutinib monotherapy were analyzed using high-throughput TCR beta sequencing. Patients were enrolled in a phase 2 open-label single-center ibrutinib monotherapy trial. Overall study outcomes, separate from this receptor: Sampling times were not matched between sustained-remission and progressing patients, and lymph node repertoires were not studied. Clonality rose at ibrutinib response, remained stable during sustained remission, and dropped back toward baseline at progression. Public clonotypes were rare and either contracted or stayed stable during treatment, and the rise in clonality at ibrutinib response reflected the expansion of private clonotypes. Baseline clonality was found to be higher than that of age-matched healthy donors and was strongly correlated with circulating CD8+ T-cell counts.

Comment on this clone: Which antigen it targets is not known. No base-level quality is on record; no much larger clone is a single base apart.

The CDR3 holds 19 amino acids from the cysteine to the phenylalanine. Only the CDR3 portion is preserved as DNA: 57 bases, with reading frame beginning at the first base. V gives up 5 bases and J gives up 0 bases, and the segment between their germline ends measures 23 bases. According to the germline V gene, CDR1 reads LGHNT and CDR2 reads FRNRAP. The goal of deep resolution MiSeq sequencing was a depth between 1 in 1 million and 1 in 200,000 T cells, and coverage averaged 10x per clonotype. The immunoSEQ hsTCRB Kit was used to generate the TCR beta libraries. On the authors' methods: ImmunoSEQ Data Assistant and ImmunoSEQ Analyzer were used for data analysis, and V, D and J genes were assigned according to IMGT definitions. Clonality was computed as one minus normalized Shannon entropy of productive rearrangement frequencies, ranging from 0 to 1. Only overrepresented clonotypes making up at least 0.05% of each patient's repertoire were included in the public clonotype analysis. Repertoires from approximately 13 age-matched healthy donors in immuneACCESS were used as clonality controls. The table comes from immuneACCESS by way of TCRdb, which keeps in-frame sequences with V and J called. Part of the clones is missing from these tables; in studies checked, under half for an unresolved V gene and the rest for unknown reasons. The V and J calls and clone size come from that table; D and trimming were worked out from the DNA. The sample contains around 140,000 clones, 75% to 90% of them found a single time. Approximately 2% of the sample is held by the ten biggest clonotypes.

The source is a human donor with chronic lymphocytic leukemia. Sequenced material: PBMCs, taken after 24 months of ibrutinib treatment. This receptor chain uses TRBV12-5 and TRBJ1-3; TRBD1 could be the D gene, as 5 bases match. The CDR3 protein is CASGLSTGTDSASGNTIYF. The DNA is as follows: TGTGCTAGTGGTCTATCCACCGGGACGGATTCCGCCTCTGGAAACACCATATATTTT.